These T cell receptor beta chains were read from a single sample in a study of blood T cell repertoires in COVID-19. Profiled with immunoSEQ multiplex PCR; TCRdb holds only in-frame clones, not every one. The table records 200,000 to 250,000 clones, about 88% of them present only once. Sequenced sample: peripheral blood. These receptors all stem from a man between 35 and 55 years old with acute or convalescent COVID-19. The CDR3 runs from the conserved cysteine through the conserved F or W. The order of the fields is J gene, V gene, clone size, D gene, CDR3 length, CDR3 protein, CDR3 DNA. D genes are given only for firm matches. Only part of the rows carry a size: once, few, many, or a class if the clone is expanded.

j_call: TRBJ1-3
v_call: TRBV27
clone_size: .
d_call: .
cdr3_length: 14
cdr3_aa: CASSPGEGRNTIYF
cdr3_nt: TGTGCCAGCAGCCCAGGGGAGGGAAGAAACACCATATATTTT

j_call: TRBJ2-1
v_call: TRBV18
clone_size: .
d_call: TRBD2
cdr3_length: 17
cdr3_aa: CASSPKGLAGAQNEQFF
cdr3_nt: TGTGCCAGCTCACCAAAAGGACTAGCGGGGGCTCAGAATGAGCAGTTCTTC

j_call: TRBJ1-6
v_call: TRBV2
clone_size: .
d_call: TRBD1
cdr3_length: 16
cdr3_aa: CASRLDRGLVNSPLHF
cdr3_nt: TGTGCCAGCAGACTAGACAGGGGGCTGGTTAATTCACCCCTCCACTTT

j_call: TRBJ2-3
v_call: TRBV18
clone_size: .
d_call: .
cdr3_length: 13
cdr3_aa: CASSDGFTDTQYF
cdr3_nt: TGTGCCAGCTCCGACGGGTTCACAGATACGCAGTATTTT

j_call: TRBJ1-4
v_call: TRBV9
clone_size: .
d_call: TRBD1
cdr3_length: 15
cdr3_aa: CASSRTTGGVEKLFF
cdr3_nt: TGTGCCAGCAGCAGGACGACAGGGGGCGTTGAAAAACTGTTTTTT

j_call: TRBJ1-2
v_call: TRBV3-1/TRBV3-2
clone_size: .
d_call: .
cdr3_length: 12
cdr3_aa: CASSQAGYGYTF
cdr3_nt: TGTGCCAGCAGCCAGGCAGGGTATGGCTACACCTTC

j_call: TRBJ2-3
v_call: TRBV6-2/TRBV6-3
clone_size: .
d_call: TRBD1
cdr3_length: 18
cdr3_aa: CASSYSLWDSASTDTQYF
cdr3_nt: TGTGCCAGCAGTTACTCCCTTTGGGACAGTGCTAGCACAGATACGCAGTATTTT

j_call: TRBJ1-1
v_call: TRBV18
clone_size: .
d_call: TRBD1
cdr3_length: 16
cdr3_aa: CASSELGQGAGTEAFF
cdr3_nt: TGTGCCAGCTCCGAACTAGGACAGGGGGCGGGGACTGAAGCTTTCTTT

j_call: TRBJ1-2
v_call: TRBV29-1
clone_size: .
d_call: .
cdr3_length: 13
cdr3_aa: CSVEAWGGVGYTF
cdr3_nt: TGCAGCGTTGAGGCTTGGGGGGGCGTAGGCTACACCTTC

j_call: TRBJ1-5
v_call: TRBV5-5
clone_size: .
d_call: TRBD1
cdr3_length: 15
cdr3_aa: CASSLGQGANQPQHF
cdr3_nt: TGTGCCAGCAGCTTGGGCCAGGGGGCCAATCAGCCCCAGCATTTT

j_call: TRBJ1-4
v_call: TRBV2
clone_size: .
d_call: .
cdr3_length: 13
cdr3_aa: CASSQQINEKLFF
cdr3_nt: TGTGCCAGCAGTCAACAGATTAATGAAAAACTGTTTTTT

j_call: TRBJ1-2
v_call: TRBV5-1
clone_size: .
d_call: .
cdr3_length: 17
cdr3_aa: CASSLRSSDRFGYGYTF
cdr3_nt: TGCGCCAGCAGCCTACGTTCATCAGACAGATTCGGCTATGGCTACACCTTC

j_call: TRBJ1-6
v_call: TRBV27
clone_size: .
d_call: TRBD1
cdr3_length: 14
cdr3_aa: CASRTGLSNSPLHF
cdr3_nt: TGTGCCAGCAGGACAGGGTTAAGTAATTCACCCCTCCACTTT

j_call: TRBJ1-2
v_call: TRBV30
clone_size: .
d_call: .
cdr3_length: 14
cdr3_aa: CAWSGQRYNYGYTF
cdr3_nt: TGTGCCTGGAGTGGACAGCGCTATAACTATGGCTACACCTTC

j_call: TRBJ2-1
v_call: TRBV28
clone_size: once
d_call: .
cdr3_length: 15
cdr3_aa: CASNHQGGAYNEQFF
cdr3_nt: TGTGCCAGCAATCACCAAGGGGGGGCCTACAATGAGCAGTTCTTC

j_call: TRBJ1-2
v_call: TRBV7-9
clone_size: .
d_call: .
cdr3_length: 13
cdr3_aa: CASSLEPGVGYTF
cdr3_nt: TGTGCCAGCAGCTTAGAGCCAGGGGTCGGCTACACCTTC

j_call: TRBJ2-5
v_call: TRBV9
clone_size: .
d_call: .
cdr3_length: 13
cdr3_aa: CASSQGSGETQYF
cdr3_nt: TGTGCCAGCAGCCAGGGGTCGGGGGAGACCCAGTACTTC

j_call: TRBJ1-2
v_call: TRBV4-2
clone_size: .
d_call: TRBD1
cdr3_length: 15
cdr3_aa: CASRPRQGDNYGYTF
cdr3_nt: TGTGCCAGCAGGCCACGACAGGGGGATAACTATGGCTACACCTTC

j_call: TRBJ1-1
v_call: TRBV29-1
clone_size: .
d_call: .
cdr3_length: 14
cdr3_aa: CSVNYRAGGSEAFF
cdr3_nt: TGCAGCGTTAATTACAGGGCGGGGGGCTCTGAAGCTTTCTTT

j_call: TRBJ2-5
v_call: TRBV29-1
clone_size: .
d_call: .
cdr3_length: 13
cdr3_aa: CSGVGEHQETQYF
cdr3_nt: TGCAGCGGGGTCGGGGAACACCAAGAGACCCAGTACTTC

j_call: TRBJ1-1
v_call: TRBV5-4
clone_size: .
d_call: TRBD1
cdr3_length: 14
cdr3_aa: CASSHRDRDTEAFF
cdr3_nt: TGTGCCAGCAGCCACCGGGACAGGGACACTGAAGCTTTCTTT

j_call: TRBJ1-3
v_call: TRBV3-1/TRBV3-2
clone_size: .
d_call: .
cdr3_length: 15
cdr3_aa: CASSQAATGGNTIYF
cdr3_nt: TGTGCCAGCAGCCAAGCGGCGACAGGAGGAAACACCATATATTTT

j_call: TRBJ1-6
v_call: TRBV13
clone_size: .
d_call: TRBD1
cdr3_length: 14
cdr3_aa: CASSRTGYNSPLHF
cdr3_nt: TGTGCCAGCAGCCGGACAGGGTATAATTCACCCCTCCACTTT

j_call: TRBJ1-2
v_call: TRBV19
clone_size: once
d_call: .
cdr3_length: 16
cdr3_aa: CASSIILGGTSYGYTF
cdr3_nt: TGTGCCAGTAGTATCATTTTGGGGGGGACCTCTTATGGCTACACCTTC

j_call: TRBJ2-7
v_call: TRBV7-8
clone_size: .
d_call: .
cdr3_length: 11
cdr3_aa: CASSKLHEQYF
cdr3_nt: TGTGCCAGCAGCAAACTACACGAGCAGTACTTC

j_call: TRBJ2-3
v_call: TRBV6-5
clone_size: .
d_call: TRBD1
cdr3_length: 15
cdr3_aa: CASSRGDRGADTQYF
cdr3_nt: TGTGCCAGCAGTAGAGGGGACAGGGGGGCAGATACGCAGTATTTT

j_call: TRBJ2-2
v_call: TRBV24-1
clone_size: .
d_call: TRBD1
cdr3_length: 17
cdr3_aa: CATSVPPGTGGTGELFF
cdr3_nt: TGTGCCACCAGTGTCCCCCCGGGGACAGGGGGCACCGGGGAGCTGTTTTTT

j_call: TRBJ2-3
v_call: TRBV2
clone_size: few
d_call: TRBD1
cdr3_length: 15
cdr3_aa: CASSSLGGGTDTQYF
cdr3_nt: TGTGCCAGCAGTTCGTTAGGGGGCGGCACAGATACGCAGTATTTT